These 23 T cell receptor beta chains came from one sample sequenced in a study of Ad26.COV2.S vaccination and SARS-CoV-2 variants. Method: immunoSEQ multiplex PCR; TCRdb's copy keeps in-frame clones and lacks some. The data show roughly 420,000 clones, more than 75% seen once. Treatment here: around 19 received Ad26.COV2.S at low or high dose, single or two shots; about 5 received placebo; per-sample allocation not given. Day 63 after the first vaccine or placebo injection was the time point for sampling. The material sequenced was peripheral blood, taken in a trial of Ad26.COV2.S vaccine versus placebo. These receptors all come from a person between 18 and 65 years old who received the Ad26.COV2.S COVID-19 vaccine or a placebo.

This clone was seen a few times. V is TRBV30 and J is TRBJ1-6; 7 bases are shared with TRBD1. CDR3 size: 16 residues. Germline V gene lookup returns CDR1 GTSNPN and CDR2 SVGIG (reference sequence). The J segment lost 0 bases and the V segment lost 3 bases, leaving 5 bases of the junction unmatched. For the CDR3, the DNA is TGTGCCTGGAGCGGACAGGAAAGCTCCTATAATTCACCCCTCCACTTT. Translated, it gives CAWSGQESSYNSPLHF.

The chain employs TRBV4-1 and TRBJ2-7; D ambiguous. Germline loops: CDR1 MGHRA, CDR2 YSYEKL. The CDR3 runs to 12 residues. Trimming shortened V by 3 bases and J by 3 bases, and 6 bases separated the two germline ends. The CDR3: CASSHQGYEQYF. CDR3 nucleotide sequence: TGCGCCAGCAGCCATCAAGGCTACGAGCAGTACTTC.

The V call is TRBV5-1, the J call TRBJ2-3; TRBD2 aligns across 7 bases. Per the germline V gene, CDR1 is SGHRS and CDR2 is YFSETQ. The CDR3 contains 19 residues. Trimming at V came to 1 base and at J to 0 bases, leaving 14 bases not matched to a gene. The CDR3 reads CASSLFGTTRTPSTDTQYF. CDR3 nucleotide sequence: TGCGCCAGCAGCTTGTTCGGGACTACTAGGACACCCAGCACAGATACGCAGTATTTT.

The chain recombines TRBV5-1 with TRBJ1-4, with 8 nucleotides matching TRBD1. Germline CDR1 is SGHRS and CDR2 is YFSETQ. This CDR3 spans 14 amino acids. V trimming: 4 bases; J trimming: 3 bases; junction bases outside the gene matches: 2. DNA for the CDR3: TGCGCCAGCAGCCCGGGACAGGCTAATGAAAAACTGTTTTTT. Translated: CASSPGQANEKLFF. The whole variable domain, filled in from reference TRBV5-1 and TRBJ1-4, reads KAGVTQTPRYLIKTRGQQVTLSCSPISGHRSVSWYQQTPGQGLQFLFEYFSETQRNKGNFPGRFSGRQFSNSRSEMNVSTLELGDSALYLCASSPGQANEKLFFGSGTQLSVL.

The J gene is TRBJ2-3, the V gene TRBV6-2 or TRBV6-3; D gene unclear. The CDR3 has 16 amino acids. Trimming removed 5 bases at V and 0 bases at J, with 15 bases between. Germline CDR1 and CDR2: MNHEY and SVGEGT. As DNA, the CDR3 is TGTGCCAGCAGTACCACCGGGTCTTCTAGCACAGATACGCAGTATTTT. It yields the protein CASSTTGSSSTDTQYF.

The gene calls are TRBV10-2 and TRBJ1-1; D is ambiguous. This CDR3 spans 12 amino acids. The V end was cut by 8 bases, the J end by 4 bases, with 11 bases between. Germline values: CDR1 WSHSY, CDR2 SAAADI. The CDR3 bases are TGCGCCAGCCGAAGTTGGCGCACTGAAGCTTTCTTT. It encodes CASRSWRTEAFF.

The CDR3 region has the DNA TGCGCCAGCAGGCCGGGACAAACGACAGGGCAGTACTTC. Protein sequence: CASRPGQTTGQYF. The V gene is TRBV10-2, the J gene TRBJ2-7; a possible D gene is TRBD1 (6 bases). V lost 6 bases, J lost 9 bases, and 18 bases lay in between. CDR1 and CDR2 from the germline V gene are WSHSY and SAAADI. This CDR3 comprises 13 residues.

The chain has TRBV5-5 and TRBJ1-5; D remains unclear. Per the germline V gene, CDR1 is SGHKS and CDR2 is YYEKEE (reference sequence). This CDR3 is 13 amino acids long. The V end lost 1 base, the J end lost 6 bases, and 8 bases lay between the germline ends. DNA of the CDR3: TGTGCCAGCAGCTTGAGTTTGCGTCAGCCCCAGCATTTT. Protein product: CASSLSLRQPQHF.

The chain employs TRBV5-1 and TRBJ2-7; maybe TRBD1 (5 bases). The ends were cut back, 1 base at V and 0 bases at J, with 8 bases in the middle. Germline V gene data show CDR1 as SGHRS and CDR2 as YFSETQ. CDR3 size: 14 residues. The CDR3 DNA reads as TGCGCCAGCAGCTTGAGGACAAGCTCCTACGAGCAGTACTTC. Encoded protein: CASSLRTSSYEQYF.

This chain joins TRBV7-9 and TRBJ2-7, with no clear D. The CDR3 has 13 amino acids. The V gene lost 3 bases and the J gene lost 4 bases, with 10 bases spanning the gap. Germline-derived CDR1 and CDR2 are SEHNR and FQNEAQ (reference sequence). For the CDR3, the DNA is TGTGCCAGCAGCTTGGGTCCGTCTTACGAGCAGTACTTC. It encodes CASSLGPSYEQYF.

The J gene is TRBJ1-2, the V gene TRBV5-5, with 8 nucleotides matching TRBD1. J was trimmed by 6 bases and V by 0 bases; bases with no gene match: 16. CDR3 length: 18 residues. Germline CDR1 reads SGHKS; CDR2 reads YYEKEE (reference sequence). The CDR3 DNA sequence: TGTGCCAGCAGCTTGGGGGGATTGAGACAGGGGCTCTACGATGGCTACACCTTC. As protein: CASSLGGLRQGLYDGYTF. Supplemented by reference TRBV5-5 and TRBJ1-2, the full variable domain reads DAGVTQSPTHLIKTRGQQVTLRCSPISGHKSVSWYQQVLGQGPQFIFQYYEKEERGRGNFPDRFSARQFPNYSSELNVNALLLGDSALYLCASSLGGLRQGLYDGYTFGSGTRLTVV.

The rearrangement links TRBV7-9 to TRBJ2-1; D call uncertain. Germline values: CDR1 SEHNR, CDR2 FQNEAQ (reference sequence). The CDR3 contains 13 residues. V was clipped by 2 bases and J by 4 bases, with 6 bases between them. The CDR3 spells CASSLIVYNEQFF. The CDR3 region has the DNA TGTGCCAGCAGCTTAATTGTGTACAATGAGCAGTTCTTC. The full variable domain, its missing parts supplied by reference TRBV7-9 and TRBJ2-1, is DTGVSQNPRHKITKRGQNVTFRCDPISEHNRLYWYRQTLGQGPEFLTYFQNEAQLEKSRLLSDRFSAERPKGSFSTLEIQRTEQGDSAMYLCASSLIVYNEQFFGPGTRLTVL.

The chain couples TRBV3-1 (or the pseudogene TRBV3-2) to TRBJ1-2; 8 nucleotides align to TRBD1. Trimming took 8 bases from V and 4 from J; bases not matched to a gene: 6. The CDR3 sequence is 13 residues long. In germline, CDR1 is LGHDT, CDR2 YNNKEL (reference sequence). DNA of the CDR3: TGTGCCAGCCCAGACAGGGGTGGCTATGGCTACACCTTC. As protein: CASPDRGGYGYTF.

This sequence joins TRBV18 and TRBJ1-2, with 9 positions matching TRBD1. J lost 2 bases, V lost 4 bases, and 14 bases had no gene match. The germline V gene encodes CDR1 KGHSH and CDR2 LQKENI. The CDR3 loop spans 18 amino acids. The CDR3 reads CASSLPGQGIGKNYGYTF. The CDR3 nucleotides are TGTGCCAGCTCACTACCGGGACAGGGAATCGGTAAAAACTATGGCTACACCTTC.

The CDR3 DNA follows: TGCGCCAGCAGCCGAGGGCAGGGGTTAACAGATACGCAGTATTTT. Its translation is CASSRGQGLTDTQYF. The V gene is TRBV4-1, the J gene TRBJ2-3; weak D call: TRBD1 (6 bases). The V end lost 4 bases, the J end lost 3 bases, and 14 bases lay between the germline ends. Germline CDR1 MGHRA, CDR2 YSYEKL. The CDR3 runs 15 residues.

The chain uses TRBV7-2 and TRBJ2-1; 7 bases are shared with TRBD1. Germline V gene data show CDR1 as SGHTA and CDR2 as FQGNSA. The J segment lost 5 bases and the V segment lost 5 bases, leaving 6 bases of the junction unmatched. This CDR3 has 14 residues. The CDR3 loop is CASSAWDRNNEQFF. In DNA, the CDR3 is TGTGCCAGCAGCGCATGGGACAGAAACAATGAGCAGTTCTTC.

J is TRBJ2-5 and V is TRBV2; 9 nucleotides line up with TRBD2. Germline V gene sequence: CDR1 SNHLY, CDR2 FYNNEI. The junction had 13 bases not matched to a gene; V was cut back by 3 bases and J by 5 bases. The CDR3 covers 17 residues. The DNA of the CDR3 is TGTGCCAGCAGTGAGTGGTTGGTTAGCGGGGGTCGGGAGACCCAGTACTTC. It specifies CASSEWLVSGGRETQYF.

J is TRBJ2-2 and V is TRBV12-3 or TRBV12-4, with D hard to call. This CDR3 contains 12 residues. V lost 4 bases, J lost 8 bases, and 8 bases lay in between. The CDR3 DNA reads as TGTGCCAGCAGTTCTCCAGGAGGGGAGCTGTTTTTT. Residues: CASSSPGGELFF.

The chain carries TRBV9 and TRBJ1-1, with 7 bases fitting TRBD1. Germline V gene data show CDR1 as SGDLS and CDR2 as YYNGEE. V lost 0 bases to trimming and J lost 2 bases; unmatched junction nucleotides: 4. The length of the CDR3 is 15 residues. The CDR3 DNA reads as TGTGCCAGCAGCGTAGATGACAGGGCTAACACTGAAGCTTTCTTT. This encodes CASSVDDRANTEAFF. Together with reference TRBV9 and TRBJ1-1, the CDR3 gives the full variable domain: DSGVTQTPKHLITATGQRVTLRCSPRSGDLSVYWYQQSLDQGLQFLIQYYNGEERAKGNILERFSAQQFPDLHSELNLSSLELGDSALYFCASSVDDRANTEAFFGQGTRLTVV.

This clone was found a few times. This chain joins TRBV6-1 and TRBJ2-5; D possibly uses TRBD1 or TRBD2 (5 bases each). V was trimmed by 2 bases and J by 2 bases, leaving 12 bases between them. Germline CDR1 and CDR2: MNHNS and SASEGT. The CDR3 loop spans 15 amino acids. Here the CDR3 reads CASSEMRGVQETQYF. As DNA, the CDR3 is TGTGCCAGCAGTGAAATGAGGGGCGTACAAGAGACCCAGTACTTC.

This sequence joins TRBV6-5 and TRBJ2-2, with 10 bases lining up with TRBD1. The V gene's germline CDR1 is MNHEY and CDR2 SVGAGI. This CDR3 spans 14 amino acids. V lost 8 bases to trimming and J lost 4 bases; unmatched junction nucleotides: 4. CDR3 sequence reads: CASEGTGVTGELFF. CDR3 DNA: TGTGCCAGCGAAGGGACAGGGGTCACCGGGGAGCTGTTTTTT.

The J gene is TRBJ2-5, the V gene TRBV7-3; tentatively, D is TRBD1 or TRBD2 (6 bases each). The CDR3 extends over 15 amino acids. The germline V gene encodes CDR1 SGHTA and CDR2 FQGTGA. With 3 bases removed from V and 5 bases from J, the gap between germline ends came to 16 bases. CDR3 nucleotides: TGTGCCAGCAGCTTTAACGGGGGCGGCCGGGAGACCCAGTACTTC. Its protein product is CASSFNGGGRETQYF.

This rearrangement joins TRBV3-1 (or the pseudogene TRBV3-2) to TRBJ2-3; no clear D. The germline V and J ends were trimmed by 1 base and 0 bases, with 8 bases remaining between them. CDR1 LGHDT and CDR2 YNNKEL come from the germline V gene (reference sequence). This CDR3 comprises 15 residues. CDR3 sequence: CASSQVYQSTDTQYF. The DNA of the CDR3 is TGTGCCAGCAGCCAAGTATATCAGAGCACAGATACGCAGTATTTT.